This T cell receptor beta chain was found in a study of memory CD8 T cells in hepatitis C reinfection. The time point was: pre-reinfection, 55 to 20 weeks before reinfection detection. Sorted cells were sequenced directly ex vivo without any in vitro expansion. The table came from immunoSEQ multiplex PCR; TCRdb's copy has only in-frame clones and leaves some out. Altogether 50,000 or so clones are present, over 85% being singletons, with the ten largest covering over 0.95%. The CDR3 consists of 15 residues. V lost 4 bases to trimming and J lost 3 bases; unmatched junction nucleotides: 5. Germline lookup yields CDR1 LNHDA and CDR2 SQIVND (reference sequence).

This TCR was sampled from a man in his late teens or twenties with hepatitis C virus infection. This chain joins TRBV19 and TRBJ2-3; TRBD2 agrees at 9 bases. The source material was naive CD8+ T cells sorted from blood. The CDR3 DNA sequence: TGTGCCAGTAGTACCGAAGCGGGAGGTACAGATACGCAGTATTTT. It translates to CASSTEAGGTDTQYF. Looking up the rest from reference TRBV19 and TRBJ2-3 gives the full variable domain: DGGITQSPKYLFRKEGQNVTLSCEQNLNHDAMYWYRQDPGQGLRLIYYSQIVNDFQKGDIAEGYSVSREKKESFPLTVTSAQKNPTAFYLCASSTEAGGTDTQYFGPGTRLTVL.